This T cell receptor beta chain was documented in a study of neurological immune-mediated disorders. TCRdb reprocessed the 5' RACE reads with MiXCR, giving one entry per CDR3 protein. The sample records around 83,000 distinct CDR3 sequences, 12% to 15% being singletons. This CDR3 is 16 amino acids long. Germline V gives CDR1 SGHAT, CDR2 FQNNGV. Germline trimming cut 6 bases from V and 3 bases from J; bases unmatched to any gene: 10. This clonotype appeared many times. Sequenced: PBMCs. V gene TRBV11-2 combines with J gene TRBJ2-3; 9 bases agree with TRBD2. The TCR sequence derives from a woman between 45 and 60 years old in good health. The CDR3 nucleotides read TGTGCCAGCAGTTCGAGTAGCGGGAGTGGGACAGATACGCAGTATTTT. Translation gives CASSSSSGSGTDTQYF.